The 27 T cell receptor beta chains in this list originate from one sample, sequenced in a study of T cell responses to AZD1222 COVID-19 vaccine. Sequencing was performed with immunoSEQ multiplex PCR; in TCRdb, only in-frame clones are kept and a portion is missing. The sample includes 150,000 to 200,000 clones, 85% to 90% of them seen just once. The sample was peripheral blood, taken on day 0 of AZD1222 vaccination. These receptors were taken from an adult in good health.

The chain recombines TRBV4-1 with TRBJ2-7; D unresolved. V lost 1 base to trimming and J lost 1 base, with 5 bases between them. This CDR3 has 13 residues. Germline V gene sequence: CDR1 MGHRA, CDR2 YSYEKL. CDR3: CASSQGRSYEQYF. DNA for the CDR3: TGCGCCAGCAGCCAAGGCCGTTCCTACGAGCAGTACTTC.

The CDR3 protein is CASRAGGEQYF. CDR3 nucleotides: TGTGCCAGCAGGGCAGGGGGCGAGCAGTACTTC. The genes are TRBV2 and TRBJ2-7; 7 bases agree with TRBD1. V lost 6 bases to trimming and J lost 6 bases; unmatched junction nucleotides: 2. Per the germline V gene, CDR1 is SNHLY and CDR2 is FYNNEI. The CDR3 is 11 amino acids.

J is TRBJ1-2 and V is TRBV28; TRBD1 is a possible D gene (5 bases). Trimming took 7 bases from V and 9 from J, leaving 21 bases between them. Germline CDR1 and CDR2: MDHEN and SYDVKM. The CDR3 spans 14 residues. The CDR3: CASIPNGRGASYTF. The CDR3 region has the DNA TGTGCCAGCATACCCAATGGTAGGGGAGCGAGCTACACCTTC.

The CDR3 DNA follows: TGTGCCAGCAGCTTGGAGCTAGCGGGAGTCTTTTCATACAATGAGCAGTTCTTC. It yields the protein CASSLELAGVFSYNEQFF. The J gene is TRBJ2-1, the V gene TRBV5-5; 10 nucleotides align to TRBD2. Germline V gene lookup returns CDR1 SGHKS and CDR2 YYEKEE (reference sequence). This CDR3 region has 18 residues. The V segment lost 0 bases and the J segment 4 bases; nucleotides outside the gene matches: 10.

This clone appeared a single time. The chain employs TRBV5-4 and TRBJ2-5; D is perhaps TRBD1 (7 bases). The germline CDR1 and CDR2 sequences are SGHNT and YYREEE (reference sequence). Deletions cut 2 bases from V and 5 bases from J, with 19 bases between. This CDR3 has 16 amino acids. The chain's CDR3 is CASSFGLEAGGETQYF. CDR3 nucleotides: TGTGCCAGCAGCTTCGGTCTGGAGGCAGGGGGGGAGACCCAGTACTTC.

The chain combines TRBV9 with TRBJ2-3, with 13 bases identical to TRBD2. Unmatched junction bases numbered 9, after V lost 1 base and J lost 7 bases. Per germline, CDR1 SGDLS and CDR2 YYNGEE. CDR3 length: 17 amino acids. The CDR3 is CASSVLTSGGLGNTQYF. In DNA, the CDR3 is TGTGCCAGCAGCGTATTGACTAGCGGGGGGCTGGGGAATACGCAGTATTTT.

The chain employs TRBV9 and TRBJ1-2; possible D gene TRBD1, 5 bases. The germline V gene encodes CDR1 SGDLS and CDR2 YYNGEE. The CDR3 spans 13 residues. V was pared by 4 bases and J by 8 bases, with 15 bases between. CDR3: CASSFRQFDGYTF. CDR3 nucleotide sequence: TGTGCCAGCAGCTTTCGACAGTTTGACGGCTACACCTTC. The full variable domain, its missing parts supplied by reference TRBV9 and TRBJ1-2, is DSGVTQTPKHLITATGQRVTLRCSPRSGDLSVYWYQQSLDQGLQFLIQYYNGEERAKGNILERFSAQQFPDLHSELNLSSLELGDSALYFCASSFRQFDGYTFGSGTRLTVV.

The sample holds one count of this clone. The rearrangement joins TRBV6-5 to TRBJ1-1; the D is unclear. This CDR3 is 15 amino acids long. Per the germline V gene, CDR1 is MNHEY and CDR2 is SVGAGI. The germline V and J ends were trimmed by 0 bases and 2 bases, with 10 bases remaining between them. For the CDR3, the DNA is TGTGCCAGCAGTTACTCGACCCGGGGAAACACTGAAGCTTTCTTT. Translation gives CASSYSTRGNTEAFF.

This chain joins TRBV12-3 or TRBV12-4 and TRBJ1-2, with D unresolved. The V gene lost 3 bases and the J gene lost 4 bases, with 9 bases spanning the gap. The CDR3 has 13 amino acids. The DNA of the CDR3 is TGTGCCAGCAGTTTGAACAGTCTCTATGGCTACACCTTC. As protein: CASSLNSLYGYTF.

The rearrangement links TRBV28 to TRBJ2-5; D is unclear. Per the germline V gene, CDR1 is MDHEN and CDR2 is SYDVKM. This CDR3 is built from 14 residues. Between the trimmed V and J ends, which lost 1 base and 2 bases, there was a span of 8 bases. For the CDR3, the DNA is TGTGCCAGCAGTTTATCCCCCAGTCAAGAGACCCAGTACTTC. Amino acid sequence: CASSLSPSQETQYF.

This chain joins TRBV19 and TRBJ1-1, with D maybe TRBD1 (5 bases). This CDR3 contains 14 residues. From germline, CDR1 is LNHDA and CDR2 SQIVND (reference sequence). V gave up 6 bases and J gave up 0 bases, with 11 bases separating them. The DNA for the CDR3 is TGTGCCAGTAGCCTGCTGACAGTGAACACTGAAGCTTTCTTT. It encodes CASSLLTVNTEAFF.

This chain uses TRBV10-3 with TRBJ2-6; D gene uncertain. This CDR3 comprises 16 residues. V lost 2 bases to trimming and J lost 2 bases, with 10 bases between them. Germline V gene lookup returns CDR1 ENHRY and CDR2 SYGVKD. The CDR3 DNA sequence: TGTGCCATCAGTGAGGGTCTGGCGGCTGGGGCCAACGTCCTGACTTTC. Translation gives CAISEGLAAGANVLTF.

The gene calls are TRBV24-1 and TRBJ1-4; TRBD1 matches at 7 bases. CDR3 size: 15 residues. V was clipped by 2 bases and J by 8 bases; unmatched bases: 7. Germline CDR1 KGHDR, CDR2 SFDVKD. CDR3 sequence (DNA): TGTGCCACCAGTGATTCGGCCAGGGGGGACGAAAAACTGTTTTTT. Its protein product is CATSDSARGDEKLFF.

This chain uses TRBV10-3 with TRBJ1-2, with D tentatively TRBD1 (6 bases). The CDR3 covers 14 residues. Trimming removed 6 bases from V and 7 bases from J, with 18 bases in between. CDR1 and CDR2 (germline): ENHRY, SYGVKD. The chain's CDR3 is CAIRVAGGASGYTF. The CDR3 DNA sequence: TGTGCCATCAGGGTCGCGGGGGGCGCGAGTGGCTACACCTTC.

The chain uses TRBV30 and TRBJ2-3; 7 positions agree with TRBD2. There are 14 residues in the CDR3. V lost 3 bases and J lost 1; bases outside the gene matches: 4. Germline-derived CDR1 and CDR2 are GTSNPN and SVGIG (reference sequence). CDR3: CAWRVTSGTDTQYF. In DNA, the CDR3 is TGTGCCTGGAGGGTCACTAGCGGCACAGATACGCAGTATTTT.

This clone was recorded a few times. The CDR3 spells CASLLGLAGQETQYF. CDR3 DNA: TGCGCCAGCCTCCTCGGACTAGCGGGACAAGAGACCCAGTACTTC. The V gene is TRBV5-1, the J gene TRBJ2-5, with 12 bases aligning to TRBD2. V lost 7 bases, J lost 2 bases, and 6 bases stayed unmatched. The CDR3 extends over 15 amino acids. The germline gives CDR1 SGHRS, CDR2 YFSETQ. The full variable domain, completed using reference TRBV5-1 and TRBJ2-5, is KAGVTQTPRYLIKTRGQQVTLSCSPISGHRSVSWYQQTPGQGLQFLFEYFSETQRNKGNFPGRFSGRQFSNSRSEMNVSTLELGDSALYLCASLLGLAGQETQYFGPGTRLLVL.

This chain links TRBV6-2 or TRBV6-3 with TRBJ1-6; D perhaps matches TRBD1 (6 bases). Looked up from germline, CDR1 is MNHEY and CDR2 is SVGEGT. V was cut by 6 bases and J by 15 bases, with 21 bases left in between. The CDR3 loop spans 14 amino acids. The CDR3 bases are TGTGCCAGCAGCTCCGGGACACCGGTTGTTCTCCTCCACTTT. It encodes CASSSGTPVVLLHF.

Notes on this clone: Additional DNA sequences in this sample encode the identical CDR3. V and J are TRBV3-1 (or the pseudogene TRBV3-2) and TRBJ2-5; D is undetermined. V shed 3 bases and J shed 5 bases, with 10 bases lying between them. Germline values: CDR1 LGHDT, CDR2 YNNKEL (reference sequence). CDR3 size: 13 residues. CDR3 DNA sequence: TGTGCCAGCAGCCATGAGACGCTTGAGACCCAGTACTTC. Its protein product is CASSHETLETQYF.

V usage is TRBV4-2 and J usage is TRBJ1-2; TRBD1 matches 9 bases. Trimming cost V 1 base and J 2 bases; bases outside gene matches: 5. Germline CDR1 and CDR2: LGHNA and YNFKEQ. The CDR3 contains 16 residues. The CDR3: CASSQASTGGNYGYTF. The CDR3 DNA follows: TGTGCCAGCAGCCAAGCCTCGACAGGGGGAAACTATGGCTACACCTTC.

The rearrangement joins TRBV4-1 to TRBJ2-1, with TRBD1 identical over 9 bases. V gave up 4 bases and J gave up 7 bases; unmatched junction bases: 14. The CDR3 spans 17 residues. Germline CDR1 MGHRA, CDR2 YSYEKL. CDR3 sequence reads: CASSRGKGQGWGNEQFF. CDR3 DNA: TGCGCCAGCAGCCGAGGTAAAGGACAGGGGTGGGGGAATGAGCAGTTCTTC.

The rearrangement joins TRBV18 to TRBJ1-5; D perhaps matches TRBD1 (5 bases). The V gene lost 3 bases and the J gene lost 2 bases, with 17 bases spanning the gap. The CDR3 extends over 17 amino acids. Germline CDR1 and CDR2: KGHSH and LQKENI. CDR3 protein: CASSPGQILKGNQPQHF. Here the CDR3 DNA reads TGTGCCAGCTCACCGGGGCAGATATTAAAAGGCAATCAGCCCCAGCATTTT.

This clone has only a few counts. As DNA, the CDR3 is TGTGCCAGCAGCCTGGACGCGGGACAGGGGTCATACGAGCAGTACTTC. Translation: CASSLDAGQGSYEQYF. This sequence joins TRBV5-5 and TRBJ2-7, with 10 nucleotides matching TRBD1. The trim removed 4 bases at V and 4 bases at J, leaving 11 bases unmatched. CDR1 and CDR2 (germline): SGHKS, YYEKEE (reference sequence). This CDR3 contains 16 residues.

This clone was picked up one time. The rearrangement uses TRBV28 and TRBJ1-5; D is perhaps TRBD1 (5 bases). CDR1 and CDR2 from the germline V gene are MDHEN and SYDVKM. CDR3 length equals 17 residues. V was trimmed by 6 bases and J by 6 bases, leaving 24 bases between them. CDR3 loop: CASSPTRGGRLGQPQHF. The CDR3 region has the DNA TGTGCCAGCAGCCCTACTCGGGGCGGGAGGTTGGGTCAGCCCCAGCATTTT. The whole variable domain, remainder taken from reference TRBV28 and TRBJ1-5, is DVKVTQSSRYLVKRTGEKVFLECVQDMDHENMFWYRQDPGLGLRLIYFSYDVKMKEKGDIPEGYSVSREKKERFSLILESASTNQTSMYLCASSPTRGGRLGQPQHFGDGTRLSIL.

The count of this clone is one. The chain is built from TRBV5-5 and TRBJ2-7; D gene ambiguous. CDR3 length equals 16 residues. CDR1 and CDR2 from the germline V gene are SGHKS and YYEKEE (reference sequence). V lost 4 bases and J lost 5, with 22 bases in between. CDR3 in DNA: TGTGCCAGCAGCCCTCGATCTGGGTCAGTGGTCAACGAGCAGTACTTC. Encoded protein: CASSPRSGSVVNEQYF.

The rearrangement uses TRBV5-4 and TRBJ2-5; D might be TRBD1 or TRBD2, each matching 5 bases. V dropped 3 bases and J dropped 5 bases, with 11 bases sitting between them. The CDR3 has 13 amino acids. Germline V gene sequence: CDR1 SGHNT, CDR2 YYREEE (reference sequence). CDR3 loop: CASSSRDRETQYF. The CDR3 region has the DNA TGTGCCAGCAGCTCAAGGGACCGGGAGACCCAGTACTTC.

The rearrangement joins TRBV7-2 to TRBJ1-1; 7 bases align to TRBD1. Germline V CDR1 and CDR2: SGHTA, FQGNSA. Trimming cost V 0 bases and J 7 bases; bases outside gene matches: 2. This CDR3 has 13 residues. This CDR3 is CASSLARGVEAFF. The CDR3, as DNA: TGTGCCAGCAGCTTAGCCAGGGGGGTTGAAGCTTTCTTT.

DNA for the CDR3: TGTGCCAGCAGCCCACAACAGGATACCTACGAGCAGTACTTC. It is translated as CASSPQQDTYEQYF. V usage is TRBV11-2 and J usage is TRBJ2-7, with D tentatively TRBD1 (5 bases). The CDR3 extends over 14 amino acids. V lost 5 bases and J 2 bases, leaving 13 bases between the germline ends. Looked up from germline, CDR1 is SGHAT and CDR2 is FQNNGV.